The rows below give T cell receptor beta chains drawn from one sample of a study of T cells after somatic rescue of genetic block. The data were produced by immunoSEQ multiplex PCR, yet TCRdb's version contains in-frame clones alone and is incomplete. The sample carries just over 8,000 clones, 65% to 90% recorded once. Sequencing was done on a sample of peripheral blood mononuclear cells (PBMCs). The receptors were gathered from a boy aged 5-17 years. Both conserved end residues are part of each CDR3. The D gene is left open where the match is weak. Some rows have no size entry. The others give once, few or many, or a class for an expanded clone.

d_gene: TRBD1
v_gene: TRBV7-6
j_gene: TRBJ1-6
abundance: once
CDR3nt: TGTGCCAGCAGCTTGTTCGGGAGGGGACAGGGTGATTCACCCCTCCACTTT
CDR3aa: CASSLFGRGQGDSPLHF

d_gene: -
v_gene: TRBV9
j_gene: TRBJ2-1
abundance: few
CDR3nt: TGTGCCAGCAGCGTAGGACAGGACCCCGGGGATGAGCAGTTCTTC
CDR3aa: CASSVGQDPGDEQFF

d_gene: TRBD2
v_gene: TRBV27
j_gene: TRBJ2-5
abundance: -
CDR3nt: TGTGCCAGCAGTTTCAAGGCTAGCGGGAGGGCCCGAGAGACCCAGTACTTC
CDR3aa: CASSFKASGRARETQYF

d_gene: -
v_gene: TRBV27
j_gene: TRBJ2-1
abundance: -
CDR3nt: TGTGCCAGCAGTTTTGGGTCCCACAATGAGCAGTTCTTC
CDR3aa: CASSFGSHNEQFF

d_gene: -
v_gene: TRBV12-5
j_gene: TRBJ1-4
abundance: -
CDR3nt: TGTGCTAGTGGTTTGGGACAGAATGAAAAACTGTTTTTT
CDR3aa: CASGLGQNEKLFF

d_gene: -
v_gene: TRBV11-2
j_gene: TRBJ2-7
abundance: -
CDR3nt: TGTGCCAGCAGCCAGTACGGGGGATCCTACGAGCAGTACTTC
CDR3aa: CASSQYGGSYEQYF

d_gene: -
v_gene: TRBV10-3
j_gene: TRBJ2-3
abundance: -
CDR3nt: TGTGCCATCAGTGTCGCAGATACGCAGTATTTT
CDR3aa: CAISVADTQYF

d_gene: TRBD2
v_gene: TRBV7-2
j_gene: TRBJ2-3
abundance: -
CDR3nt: TGTGCCAGCAGCCCCGGGGGGAGGACTAGTGTGCAGTATTTT
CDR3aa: CASSPGGRTSVQYF

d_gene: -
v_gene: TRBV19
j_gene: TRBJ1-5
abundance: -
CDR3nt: TGTGCCAGTAGTACGACAGGATTGAATCAGCCCCAGCATTTT
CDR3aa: CASSTTGLNQPQHF

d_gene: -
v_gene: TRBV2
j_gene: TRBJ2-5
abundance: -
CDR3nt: TGTGCCAGCAGTGACCAACAAGAGACCCAGTACTTC
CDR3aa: CASSDQQETQYF

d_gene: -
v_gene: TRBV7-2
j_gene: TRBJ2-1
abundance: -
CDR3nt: TGTGCCAGCAGCTCAAGGACGTACAATGAGCAGTTCTTC
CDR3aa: CASSSRTYNEQFF

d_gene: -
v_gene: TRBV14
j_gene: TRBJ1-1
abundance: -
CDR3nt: TGTGCCAGCAGCCTACAAGGGTTTGCCACCACCATGAACACTGAAGCTTTCTTT
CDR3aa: CASSLQGFATTMNTEAFF

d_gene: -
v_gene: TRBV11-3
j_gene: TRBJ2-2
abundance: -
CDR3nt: TGTGCCAGCAGCTTATTTGGGGACTGGCGGGTCACCGGGGAGCTGTTTTTT
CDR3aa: CASSLFGDWRVTGELFF

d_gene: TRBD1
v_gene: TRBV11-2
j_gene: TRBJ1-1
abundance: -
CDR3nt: TGTGCCAGCAGCCAAGGACTCTTCCCAGGGGGCACTGAAGCTTTCTTT
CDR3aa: CASSQGLFPGGTEAFF

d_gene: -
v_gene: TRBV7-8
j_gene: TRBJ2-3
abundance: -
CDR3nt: TGTGCCAGCAGCTTAGGGATCGCCGTAGCGTGGGGGTCAGATACGCAGTATTTT
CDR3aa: CASSLGIAVAWGSDTQYF

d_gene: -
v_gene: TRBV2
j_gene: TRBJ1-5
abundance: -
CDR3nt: TGTGCCAGCAGTGAAGCGGGGAAGAAATTCAATCAGCCCCAGCATTTT
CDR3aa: CASSEAGKKFNQPQHF

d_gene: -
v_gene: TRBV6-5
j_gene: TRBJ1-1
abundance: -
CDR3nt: TGTGCCAGCGGGGGTTGGAGGGGCATGAACACTGAAGCTTTCTTT
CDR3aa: CASGGWRGMNTEAFF

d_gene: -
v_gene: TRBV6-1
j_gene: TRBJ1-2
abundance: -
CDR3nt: TGTGCCAGCACCCCAGCAGGCTACACCTTC
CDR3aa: CASTPAGYTF